The 15 T cell receptor beta chains below were found in one sample sequenced in a study of shared clonotypes between healthy human individuals. The data were produced by immunoSEQ multiplex PCR, yet TCRdb's version contains in-frame clones alone and is incomplete. The table has some 2,500,000 clones, roughly 90% seen once; the top ten hold around 0.35%. Specimen: naive CD4+ T cells from PBMCs. Subset indicated: CD45RA+ positively selected. The receptors come from a man aged 18 to 29 in good health. Some clones in this sample may be carry-over from other donors' samples.

The chain uses TRBV10-3 and TRBJ1-4; 10 bases line up with TRBD1. V lost 3 bases, J lost 8 bases, and 6 bases stayed unmatched. CDR3 length equals 15 residues. Germline CDR1 is ENHRY and CDR2 is SYGVKD. The CDR3 protein is CAISESGTGDEKLFF. The CDR3 DNA reads TGTGCCATCAGTGAATCCGGGACAGGGGACGAAAAACTGTTTTTT.

The CDR3 spells CASSQESYTGGQGYQDTQYF. The CDR3 coding sequence is TGCGCCAGCAGCCAAGAGAGCTATACGGGGGGACAGGGGTACCAAGATACGCAGTATTTT. The rearrangement uses TRBV4-3 and TRBJ2-3, with 10 bases lining up with TRBD1. The V gene end was trimmed by 0 bases and the J gene end by 5 bases; junction bases not matched to a gene: 17. Germline values: CDR1 LGHNA, CDR2 YSLEER. The CDR3 sequence is 20 residues long.

The V call is TRBV28, the J call TRBJ2-7, with D hard to call. The CDR3 length is 13 residues. Trimming took off 7 bases at V and 6 bases at J, with 16 bases between the two ends. CDR1 is MDHEN and CDR2 is SYDVKM in the germline V gene. The CDR3: CASTNLAPSEQYF. Here the CDR3 DNA reads TGTGCCAGCACTAACTTGGCCCCCTCCGAGCAGTACTTC. Based on the CDR3 plus reference TRBV28 and TRBJ2-7, the full variable domain is DVKVTQSSRYLVKRTGEKVFLECVQDMDHENMFWYRQDPGLGLRLIYFSYDVKMKEKGDIPEGYSVSREKKERFSLILESASTNQTSMYLCASTNLAPSEQYFGPGTRLTVT.

V and J are TRBV25-1 and TRBJ1-1; D possibly corresponds to TRBD1 (5 bases). The germline V gene has CDR1 MGHDK and CDR2 SYGVNS. With 7 bases removed from V and 4 bases from J, the gap between germline ends came to 19 bases. The CDR3 consists of 15 residues. CDR3: CASKSDRGKVTEAFF. In nucleotides, the CDR3 is TGTGCCAGCAAATCTGACCGGGGGAAAGTCACTGAAGCTTTCTTT.

Here the CDR3 DNA reads TGCGCCAGCAGCCCGGGGGTAGTTTCTGAAAAACTGTTTTTT. Translating it yields CASSPGVVSEKLFF. This chain joins TRBV5-1 and TRBJ1-4; D might be TRBD1 (5 bases). Germline CDR1 and CDR2: SGHRS and YFSETQ. CDR3 length: 14 residues. V was cut by 4 bases and J by 7 bases, with 14 bases left in between.

This clone has a single count. This chain links TRBV21-1 with TRBJ1-2. TRBV21-1 is shown as a pseudogene. The CDR3 totals 12 residues. As DNA, the CDR3 is TGTGCCAGCAGCAATGATACGGGTGATGACACCTTC. This translates into CASSNDTGDDTF.

V gene TRBV28 combines with J gene TRBJ1-4; D might be TRBD1 (5 bases). The germline V gene has CDR1 MDHEN and CDR2 SYDVKM. The V and J ends lost 6 bases and 7 bases respectively, with 15 bases between them. The CDR3 loop spans 14 amino acids. The CDR3 sequence is CASSYGDAVEKLFF. CDR3 nucleotides: TGTGCCAGCAGCTATGGGGACGCAGTTGAAAAACTGTTTTTT.

This chain connects TRBV18 to TRBJ2-7; 8 positions match TRBD1. V shed 3 bases, J shed 1 base, and the junction held 5 bases outside the gene matches. Germline V gene data show CDR1 as KGHSH and CDR2 as LQKENI. The CDR3 contains 15 residues. In DNA form, the CDR3 reads TGTGCCAGCTCACCCACACAGGGGGGTTCCTACGAGCAGTACTTC. This encodes CASSPTQGGSYEQYF.

The chain carries TRBV5-5 and TRBJ1-4, with a weak D call TRBD1 (6 bases). The CDR3 spans 16 residues. The ends were cut back, 4 bases at V and 0 bases at J, with 13 bases in the middle. The germline gives CDR1 SGHKS, CDR2 YYEKEE (reference sequence). CDR3 protein: CASSIGQTATNEKLFF. Written as DNA, the CDR3 is TGTGCCAGCAGCATTGGACAGACCGCAACTAATGAAAAACTGTTTTTT. Variable domain in full (rest from reference TRBV5-5 and TRBJ1-4): DAGVTQSPTHLIKTRGQQVTLRCSPISGHKSVSWYQQVLGQGPQFIFQYYEKEERGRGNFPDRFSARQFPNYSSELNVNALLLGDSALYLCASSIGQTATNEKLFFGSGTQLSVL.

This clone was seen a handful of times. The sample has other DNA sequences that encode this CDR3 too. This rearrangement joins TRBV28 to TRBJ1-1, with D uncertain. CDR3 size: 12 residues. Trimming left V 6 bases short and J 3 bases short, with 8 bases between. Germline lookup yields CDR1 MDHEN and CDR2 SYDVKM. CDR3 loop: CASSPGYTEAFF. CDR3 nucleotide sequence: TGTGCCAGCAGCCCCGGGTACACTGAAGCTTTCTTT.

Only a few counts were recorded for this clone. The chain is built from TRBV4-3 and TRBJ2-2, with D possibly being TRBD1 or TRBD2 (6 bases each). Trimming pared 6 bases from V and 7 bases from J, leaving 15 bases between. Germline V gene sequence: CDR1 LGHNA, CDR2 YSLEER. The CDR3 covers 14 residues. The CDR3 DNA sequence: TGCGCCAGCAGGGACAGAGTGCGGGGCGGGGAGCTGTTTTTT. Translated, it gives CASRDRVRGGELFF.

This chain connects TRBV29-1 to TRBJ2-1; 8 bases match TRBD2. Germline CDR1 reads SQVTM; CDR2 reads ANQGSEA. V lost 5 bases to trimming and J lost 2 bases; unmatched junction nucleotides: 5. The CDR3 has 14 amino acids. DNA for the CDR3: TGCAGCGTTAACGCGGGGGGCACCTACAATGAGCAGTTCTTC. Protein: CSVNAGGTYNEQFF.

This chain uses TRBV4-3 with TRBJ2-3; D gene unclear. V lost 0 bases, J lost 6 bases, and 7 bases lay in between. CDR3 length: 13 residues. The germline V gene has CDR1 LGHNA and CDR2 YSLEER. The CDR3 bases are TGCGCCAGCAGCCAAGATTATTGGGATACGCAGTATTTT. Its protein is CASSQDYWDTQYF.

Concerning this clone itself: Other DNA sequences of this sample code for an identical CDR3. The chain carries TRBV7-9 and TRBJ2-5; D ambiguous. The V end lost 2 bases, the J end lost 2 bases, and 9 bases lay between the germline ends. CDR1 and CDR2 from the germline V gene are SEHNR and FQNEAQ (reference sequence). This CDR3 has 14 amino acids. This CDR3 reads CASSLRLDQETQYF. The CDR3 nucleotides are TGTGCCAGCAGCTTAAGGCTAGATCAAGAGACCCAGTACTTC. The full variable domain, with the rest looked up from reference TRBV7-9 and TRBJ2-5, is DTGVSQNPRHKITKRGQNVTFRCDPISEHNRLYWYRQTLGQGPEFLTYFQNEAQLEKSRLLSDRFSAERPKGSFSTLEIQRTEQGDSAMYLCASSLRLDQETQYFGPGTRLLVL.

The chain combines TRBV18 with TRBJ2-7; 7 bases align to TRBD2. The CDR3 is 15 amino acids. Trimming removed 2 bases from V and 0 bases from J; junction bases left unmatched: 4. The germline V gene has CDR1 KGHSH and CDR2 LQKENI. The CDR3 region has the DNA TGTGCCAGCTCACCAGTTGGCGGGGGCTCCTACGAGCAGTACTTC. It encodes CASSPVGGGSYEQYF.